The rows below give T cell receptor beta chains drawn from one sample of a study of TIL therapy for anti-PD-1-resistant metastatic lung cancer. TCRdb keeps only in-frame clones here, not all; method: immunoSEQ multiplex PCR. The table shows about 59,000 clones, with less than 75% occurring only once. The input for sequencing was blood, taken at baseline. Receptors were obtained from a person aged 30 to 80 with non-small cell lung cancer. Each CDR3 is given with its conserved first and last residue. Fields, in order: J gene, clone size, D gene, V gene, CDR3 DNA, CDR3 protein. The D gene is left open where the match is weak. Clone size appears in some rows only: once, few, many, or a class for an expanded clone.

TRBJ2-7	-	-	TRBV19	TGTGCCAGTAGTGGGGCGCTGAGCTCCTACGAGCAGTACTTC	CASSGALSSYEQYF
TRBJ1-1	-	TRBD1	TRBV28	TGTGCCAGCAGTTTATTGGACCAGGGGGCATCAGCTTTCTTT	CASSLLDQGASAFF
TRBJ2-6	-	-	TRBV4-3	TGCGCCAGCAGCCAAGGTTCGGGGTGGCAAAGCTCTGGGGCCAACGTCCTGACTTTC	CASSQGSGWQSSGANVLTF
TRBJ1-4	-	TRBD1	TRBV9	TGTGCCAGCAGCGGAACCGGGACAGCGGGAGGAAAACTGTTTTTT	CASSGTGTAGGKLFF
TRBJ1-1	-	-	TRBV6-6	TGTGCCAGCAGTTACGGGGCAGGGGCAGTAGCTTTCTTT	CASSYGAGAVAFF
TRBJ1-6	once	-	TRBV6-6	TGTGCCAGCAGTTACACTGGGAGAACAGATTCACCCCTCCACTTT	CASSYTGRTDSPLHF
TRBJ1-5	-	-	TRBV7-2	TGTGCCAGCAGCTTAGATCTTCGGCAGGTGGCGGGCAATCAGCCCCAGCATTTT	CASSLDLRQVAGNQPQHF
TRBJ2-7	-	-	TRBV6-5	TGTGCCAGCAGATTGACAGGGACTCCCCCCTACGAGCAGTACTTC	CASRLTGTPPYEQYF
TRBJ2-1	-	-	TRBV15	TGTGCCACCAGCAGAGATTACCACAATGAGCAGTTCTTC	CATSRDYHNEQFF
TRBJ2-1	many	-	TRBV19	TGTGCCAGTAAGGTTTTCGGGGAAAGTGAGCAGTTCTTC	CASKVFGESEQFF
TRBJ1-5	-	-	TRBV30	TGTGCCTGGAGTGTAATCTCGGAAAATCAGCCCCAGCATTTT	CAWSVISENQPQHF
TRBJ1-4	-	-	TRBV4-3	TGCGCCAGCAGCCTTGACAGTTCTAATGAAAAACTGTTTTTT	CASSLDSSNEKLFF
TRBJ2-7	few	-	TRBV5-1	TGCGCCAGCAGCTTGGACGCTCGCCGCGAGCAGTACTTC	CASSLDARREQYF
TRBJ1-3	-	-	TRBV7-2	TGTGCCAGCAGCCGTCAAGGTGGGGGCCCCATATATTTT	CASSRQGGGPIYF
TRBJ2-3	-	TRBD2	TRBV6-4	TGTGCCAGCAGCGGGGGGGCCACAGATACGCAGTATTTT	CASSGGATDTQYF
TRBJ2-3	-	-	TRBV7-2	TGTGCCAGCAGCGTTAGCCCTCCGGGATACACAGATACGCAGTATTTT	CASSVSPPGYTDTQYF
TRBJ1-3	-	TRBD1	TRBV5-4	TGTGCCAGCAGCTCGGACCGGGACAGGAGCTCTGGAAACACCATATATTTT	CASSSDRDRSSGNTIYF
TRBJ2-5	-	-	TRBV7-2	TGTGCCAGCAGCTTAGCGCAAGAGACCCAGTACTTC	CASSLAQETQYF
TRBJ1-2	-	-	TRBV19	TGTGCCAGTAGTAGGACCGAGTTTGGCTACACCTTC	CASSRTEFGYTF
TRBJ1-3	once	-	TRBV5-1	TGCGCCAGCAGCCCCTCGGGGTGGGAAACCGGAAACACCATATATTTT	CASSPSGWETGNTIYF
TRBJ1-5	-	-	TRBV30	TGTGCCTGGAGTGTGGGTCGGCTCAATCAGCCCCAGCATTTT	CAWSVGRLNQPQHF
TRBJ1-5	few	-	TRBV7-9	TGTGCCAGCAGCTTCGCGGATCAGCCCCAGCATTTT	CASSFADQPQHF
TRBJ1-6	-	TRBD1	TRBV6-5	TGTGCCAGCAGTTACACAACAGGGGATAATTCACCCCTCCACTTT	CASSYTTGDNSPLHF
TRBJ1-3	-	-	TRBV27	TGTGCCAGCAGTTTGGCGACTCGGTCTGGAAACACCATATATTTT	CASSLATRSGNTIYF
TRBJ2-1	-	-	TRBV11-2	TGTGCCAGCAGCTTAGCAAACTCTGGCGTTGGTGAGCAGTTCTTC	CASSLANSGVGEQFF
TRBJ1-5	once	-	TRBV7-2	TGTGCCAGCAGCCTTAGGCCTATGACAGGATATAGCAATCAGCCCCAGCATTTT	CASSLRPMTGYSNQPQHF
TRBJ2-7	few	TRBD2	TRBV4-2	TGTGCCAGCAGCCAAGCTGCTTCGGGGGGCTCCTACGAGCAGTACTTC	CASSQAASGGSYEQYF
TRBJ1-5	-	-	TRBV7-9	TGTGCCAGCAGCCTAGTAGGACAGCCCCAGCATTTT	CASSLVGQPQHF
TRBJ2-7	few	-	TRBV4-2	TGTGCCAGCAGCCAAGAGGGAAGGACCGCCTACGAGCAGTACTTC	CASSQEGRTAYEQYF
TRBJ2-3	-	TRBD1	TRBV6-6	TGTGCCAGCAGTTACTGGGGACAGAGCACAGATACGCAGTATTTT	CASSYWGQSTDTQYF
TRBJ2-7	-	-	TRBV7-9	TGTGCCAGCAGCTTAACGGGGGTGAGATACCAGCAGTACTTC	CASSLTGVRYQQYF
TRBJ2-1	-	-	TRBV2	TGTGCCAGCAGTCCCGAAGGCTCCGGGAGTGAGCAGTTCTTC	CASSPEGSGSEQFF
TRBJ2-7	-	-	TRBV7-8	TGTGCCAGCAGCTTAGAGGCGGCTTCCTACGAGCAGTACTTC	CASSLEAASYEQYF
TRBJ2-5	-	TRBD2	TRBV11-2	TGTGCCAGCAGCCTCCTTAGCGGGCGGGAGACCCAGTACTTC	CASSLLSGRETQYF
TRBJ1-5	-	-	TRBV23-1	TGCGCCAGCAGTCAAGGGAGCAATCAGCCCCAGCATTTT	CASSQGSNQPQHF
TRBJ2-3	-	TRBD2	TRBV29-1	TGCAGCGTATACGGGATGGCTAGCGGGAGAACGAACACAGATACGCAGTATTTT	CSVYGMASGRTNTDTQYF
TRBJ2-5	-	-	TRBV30	TGTGCCTGGAGTGTATTGGGGTCATCACAAGAGACCCAGTACTTC	CAWSVLGSSQETQYF
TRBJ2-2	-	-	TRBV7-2	TGTGCCAGCAGCAAGACAGTGAACACCGGGGAGCTGTTTTTT	CASSKTVNTGELFF
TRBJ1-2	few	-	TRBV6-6	TGTGCCAGCAGTACCGGACCGTTCTATGGCTACACCTTC	CASSTGPFYGYTF
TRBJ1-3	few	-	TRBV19	TGTGCCAGCAAAGAAGGAAACACCATATATTTT	CASKEGNTIYF
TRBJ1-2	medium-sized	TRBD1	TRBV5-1	TGCGCCAGCAGCCGAGGGACAGACAACTATGGCTACACCTTC	CASSRGTDNYGYTF